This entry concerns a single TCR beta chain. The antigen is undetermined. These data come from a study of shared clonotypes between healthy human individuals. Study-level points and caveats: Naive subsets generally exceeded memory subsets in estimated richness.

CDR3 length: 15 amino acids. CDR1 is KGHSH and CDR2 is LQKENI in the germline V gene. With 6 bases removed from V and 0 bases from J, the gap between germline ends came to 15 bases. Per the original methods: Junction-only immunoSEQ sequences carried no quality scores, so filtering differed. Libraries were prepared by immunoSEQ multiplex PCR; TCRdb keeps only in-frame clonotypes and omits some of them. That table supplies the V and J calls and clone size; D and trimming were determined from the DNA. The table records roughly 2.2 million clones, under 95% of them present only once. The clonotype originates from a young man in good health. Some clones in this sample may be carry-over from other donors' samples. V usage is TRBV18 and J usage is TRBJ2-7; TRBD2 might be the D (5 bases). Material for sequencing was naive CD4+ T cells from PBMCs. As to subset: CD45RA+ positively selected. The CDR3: CASSSLGRGSYEQYF. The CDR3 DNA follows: TGTGCCAGCTCCTCGCTCGGCCGGGGCTCCTACGAGCAGTACTTC.